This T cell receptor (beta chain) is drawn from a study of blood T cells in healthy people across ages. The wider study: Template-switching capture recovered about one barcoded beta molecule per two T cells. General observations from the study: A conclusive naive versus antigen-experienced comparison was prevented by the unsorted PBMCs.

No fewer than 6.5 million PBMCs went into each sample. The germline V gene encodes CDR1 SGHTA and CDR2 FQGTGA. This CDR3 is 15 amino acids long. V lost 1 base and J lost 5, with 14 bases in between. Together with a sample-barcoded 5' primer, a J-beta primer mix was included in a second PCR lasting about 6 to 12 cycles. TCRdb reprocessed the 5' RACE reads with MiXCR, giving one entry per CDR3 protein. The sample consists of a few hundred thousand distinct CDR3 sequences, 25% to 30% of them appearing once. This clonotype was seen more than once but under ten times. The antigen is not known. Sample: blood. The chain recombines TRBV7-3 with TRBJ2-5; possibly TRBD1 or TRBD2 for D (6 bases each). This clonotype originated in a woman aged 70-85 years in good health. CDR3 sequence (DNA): TGTGCCAGCAGCTTAAATTTAGGGGGAGGCGAGACCCAGTACTTC. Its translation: CASSLNLGGGETQYF.